This T cell receptor (beta chain) is drawn from a study of blood T cell repertoires in COVID-19. The repertoire was sequenced with immunoSEQ multiplex PCR; TCRdb's copy has only in-frame clones and lacks some. This sample has 350,000 or so clones, with less than 90% found just once. Each participant's cohort was designated according to participant-reported clinical history. The origin of this receptor is a woman under 40 who had recovered from COVID-19. The sequenced sample consisted of PBMCs or T cells enriched from blood (not recorded which).

As DNA, the CDR3 is TGTGCCAGCAGTTCGATCAATCGGGAAAAACTGTTTTTT. Protein product: CASSSINREKLFF. The chain joins TRBV27 to TRBJ1-4; D is unresolved. The CDR3 has 13 amino acids. CDR1 is MNHEY, CDR2 SMNVEV, per germline (reference sequence). The germline V and J ends were trimmed by 4 bases and 8 bases, with 11 bases remaining between them.